The 18 T cell receptor beta chains below come from one sample, sequenced in a study of blood T cell repertoires in COVID-19. Here immunoSEQ multiplex PCR was the method, and the copy in TCRdb shows in-frame clones only, minus some. The sample lists 140,000 to 150,000 clones, about 88% occurring once. Source material: peripheral blood. The origin of the receptors is a human donor in a cohort sampled during active COVID-19.

The chain joins TRBV7-3 to TRBJ1-1; D possibly corresponds to TRBD1 (5 bases). Germline CDR1 reads SGHTA; CDR2 reads FQGTGA. CDR3 size: 15 residues. Trimming left V 8 bases short and J 5 bases short, with 21 bases between. CDR3 nucleotides: TGTGCCAGCGGCCTGCTGACCGACGGGGGAACTGAAGCTTTCTTT. This gives the protein CASGLLTDGGTEAFF.

The CDR3 sequence: CASSQVSSRVEEKTQYF. The CDR3 nucleotides read TGCGCCAGCAGCCAAGTAAGCTCCAGGGTGGAAGAGAAGACCCAGTACTTC. J is TRBJ2-5 and V is TRBV4-1; tentatively, D is TRBD1 (5 bases). Trimming cost V 1 base and J 6 bases, with 21 bases left between them. Per the germline V gene, CDR1 is MGHRA and CDR2 is YSYEKL. The length of the CDR3 is 17 residues.

V is TRBV11-3 and J is TRBJ2-3, with 7 bases matching TRBD1. Germline trimming cut 0 bases from V and 11 bases from J; bases unmatched to any gene: 5. CDR1 and CDR2 (germline): SGHNT, YENEEA. This CDR3 is 13 amino acids long. The CDR3 region has the DNA TGTGCCAGCAGCTTAGATGGGAGACAGGGGCAGTATTTT. Translating gives CASSLDGRQGQYF.

Only one count was recorded for this clone. The genes are TRBV4-2 and TRBJ1-2; 8 positions match TRBD1. The CDR3 extends over 15 amino acids. The germline V gene encodes CDR1 LGHNA and CDR2 YNFKEQ. With V trimmed by 3 bases and J by 5 bases, 8 bases remained unmatched. In nucleotides, the CDR3 is TGTGCCAGCAGCCAGTACCAGGGGGCCCGTTATGGCTACACCTTC. Amino acid sequence: CASSQYQGARYGYTF.

The chain recombines TRBV28 with TRBJ1-1; D not certain. Per the germline V gene, CDR1 is MDHEN and CDR2 is SYDVKM. V lost 3 bases and J 4 bases, leaving 12 bases between the germline ends. There are 14 residues in the CDR3. The CDR3 coding sequence is TGTGCCAGCAGTTTGGGCGGGTGGGGCACTGAAGCTTTCTTT. Amino acids: CASSLGGWGTEAFF.

V is TRBV4-3 and J is TRBJ2-1; 8 nucleotides line up with TRBD2. The CDR3 totals 17 residues. Trimming removed 0 bases from V and 1 base from J; junction bases left unmatched: 5. Germline CDR1 is LGHNA and CDR2 is YSLEER. Here the CDR3 reads CASSQDDGGASYNEQFF. The CDR3, as DNA: TGCGCCAGCAGCCAAGATGACGGGGGGGCATCCTACAATGAGCAGTTCTTC.

J is TRBJ1-1 and V is TRBV4-3; D may be TRBD1 (6 bases). The CDR3 spans 15 residues. Trimming pared 4 bases from V and 6 bases from J, leaving 18 bases between. CDR1 and CDR2 from the germline V gene are LGHNA and YSLEER. CDR3 bases: TGCGCCAGCAGCCTTAGGGGGGGTATGGCGGCTGAAGCTTTCTTT. Translation gives CASSLRGGMAAEAFF.

This chain joins TRBV7-2 and TRBJ2-3; D uncertain. The CDR3 covers 14 residues. Trimming shortened V by 2 bases and J by 5 bases, and 11 bases separated the two germline ends. CDR1 and CDR2 from the germline V gene are SGHTA and FQGNSA. For the CDR3, the DNA is TGTGCCAGCAGCTTAAACCTCGCAGGAGATACGCAGTATTTT. This encodes CASSLNLAGDTQYF.

This clone was seen a single time. The gene calls are TRBV7-8 and TRBJ2-7; D remains unclear. The germline V gene has CDR1 SGHVS and CDR2 FQNEAQ. Trimming removed 5 bases at V and 7 bases at J, with 9 bases between. The CDR3 covers 11 residues. CDR3 protein: CASSPPGEQYF. CDR3 nucleotides: TGTGCCAGCAGCCCGCCCGGGGAGCAGTACTTC.

This clone was seen at least ten times. V is TRBV27 and J is TRBJ2-1, with 7 bases aligning to TRBD1. J lost 3 bases, V lost 5 bases, and 7 bases had no gene match. CDR1 MNHEY and CDR2 SMNVEV come from the germline V gene (reference sequence). The CDR3 contains 15 residues. Here the CDR3 reads CASSQRTGLYNEQFF. The CDR3 DNA follows: TGTGCCAGCAGTCAGCGGACAGGCCTCTACAATGAGCAGTTCTTC.

V and J are TRBV5-1 and TRBJ1-1; 8 bases map to TRBD1. Germline loops: CDR1 SGHRS, CDR2 YFSETQ. This CDR3 has 14 amino acids. J gave up 4 bases and V 2 bases, and 4 bases lay outside the gene matches. The CDR3 DNA reads as TGCGCCAGCAGCTTAACAGGGGGAGGCACTGAAGCTTTCTTT. Amino acid sequence: CASSLTGGGTEAFF.

This clone has only a few counts. This rearrangement joins TRBV18 to TRBJ1-6, with 8 bases aligning to TRBD1. Germline CDR1 KGHSH, CDR2 LQKENI. J was trimmed by 8 bases and V by 1 base; bases with no gene match: 1. The CDR3 consists of 14 residues. CDR3 bases: TGTGCCAGCTCACCACGGGGACAGGATTCACCCCTCCACTTT. It yields the protein CASSPRGQDSPLHF.

This clone was counted between two and nine times. The gene calls are TRBV6-5 and TRBJ2-1, with D possibly being TRBD1 (5 bases). The germline CDR1 and CDR2 sequences are MNHEY and SVGAGI. The CDR3 covers 14 residues. V was trimmed by 2 bases and J by 1 base, leaving 6 bases between them. The CDR3 nucleotides read TGTGCCAGCAGTTACGGGGCATCCTACAATGAGCAGTTCTTC. Residues: CASSYGASYNEQFF.

V is TRBV6-2 or TRBV6-3 and J is TRBJ2-1; TRBD2 agrees at 7 bases. V was pared by 5 bases and J by 4 bases, with 14 bases of the junction left unmatched. CDR3 size: 17 residues. The germline gives CDR1 MNHEY, CDR2 SVGEGT. The CDR3 here is CASSGIPGTTIYNEQFF. CDR3 coding DNA: TGTGCCAGCAGTGGAATACCCGGGACTACCATTTACAATGAGCAGTTCTTC.

The rearrangement joins TRBV19 to TRBJ1-5; D is uncertain. The germline gives CDR1 LNHDA, CDR2 SQIVND (reference sequence). The CDR3 length is 15 residues. Trimming shortened V by 6 bases and J by 2 bases, and 14 bases separated the two germline ends. The CDR3 DNA follows: TGTGCCAGTAGGGCCGAGACCCGGGGCAATCAGCCCCAGCATTTT. Protein: CASRAETRGNQPQHF. Supplemented by reference TRBV19 and TRBJ1-5, the full variable domain reads DGGITQSPKYLFRKEGQNVTLSCEQNLNHDAMYWYRQDPGQGLRLIYYSQIVNDFQKGDIAEGYSVSREKKESFPLTVTSAQKNPTAFYLCASRAETRGNQPQHFGDGTRLSIL.

The chain joins TRBV2 to TRBJ2-2, with D unclear. Germline-derived CDR1 and CDR2 are SNHLY and FYNNEI. The CDR3 sequence is 12 residues long. CDR3 in DNA: TGTGGCTCACGTTGGCACACCGGGGAGCTGTTTTTT. Protein sequence: CGSRWHTGELFF.

J is TRBJ1-1 and V is TRBV2; TRBD1 matches at 9 bases. Germline loops: CDR1 SNHLY, CDR2 FYNNEI. After removal of 6 bases from V and 4 bases from J, the junction contained 6 bases not matched to a gene. CDR3 size: 14 residues. The CDR3 coding sequence is TGTGCCAGCAGAGGACAGGGGAGAAGCACTGAAGCTTTCTTT. This translates into CASRGQGRSTEAFF.

The rearrangement uses TRBV6-6 and TRBJ2-1; tentative D call: TRBD1 (6 bases). CDR1 and CDR2 (germline): MNHNY, SVGAGI (reference sequence). This CDR3 has 14 residues. Trimming took off 7 bases at V and 0 bases at J, with 10 bases between the two ends. The DNA for the CDR3 is TGTGCCAGCACCAGGGGCAGCTCCTACAATGAGCAGTTCTTC. As protein: CASTRGSSYNEQFF.